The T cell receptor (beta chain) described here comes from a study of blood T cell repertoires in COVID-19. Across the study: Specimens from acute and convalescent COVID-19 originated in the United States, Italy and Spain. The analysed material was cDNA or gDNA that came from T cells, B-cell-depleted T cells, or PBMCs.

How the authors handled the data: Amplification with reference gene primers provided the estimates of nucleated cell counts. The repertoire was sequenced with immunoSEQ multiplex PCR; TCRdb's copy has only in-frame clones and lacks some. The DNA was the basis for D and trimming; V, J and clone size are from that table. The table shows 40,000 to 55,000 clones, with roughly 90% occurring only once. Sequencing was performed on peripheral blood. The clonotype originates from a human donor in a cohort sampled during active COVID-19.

The CDR3 DNA is TGTGCCAGCAGCCATATCACTAGTGGGGCAGATACGCAGTATTTT. Translation gives CASSHITSGADTQYF. The rearrangement links TRBV14 to TRBJ2-3, with a tentative D call TRBD2 (5 bases). V shed 3 bases and J shed 4 bases, with 14 bases lying between them. CDR3 length: 15 amino acids. Germline-derived CDR1 and CDR2 are SGHDN and FVKESK.